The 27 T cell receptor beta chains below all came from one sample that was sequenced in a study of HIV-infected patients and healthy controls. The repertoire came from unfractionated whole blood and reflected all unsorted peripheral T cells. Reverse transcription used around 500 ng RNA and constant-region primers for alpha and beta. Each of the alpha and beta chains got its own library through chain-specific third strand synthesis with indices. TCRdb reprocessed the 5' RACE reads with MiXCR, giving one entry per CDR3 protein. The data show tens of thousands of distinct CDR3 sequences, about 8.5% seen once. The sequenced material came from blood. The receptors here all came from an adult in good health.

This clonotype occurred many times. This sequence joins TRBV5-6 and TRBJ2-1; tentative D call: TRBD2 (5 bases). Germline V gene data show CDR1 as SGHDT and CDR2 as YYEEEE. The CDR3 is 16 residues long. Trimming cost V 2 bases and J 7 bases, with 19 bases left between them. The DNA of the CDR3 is TGTGCCAGCAGCTTTGGCCCCACTAGTACTTGGAATGAGCAGTTCTTC. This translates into CASSFGPTSTWNEQFF.

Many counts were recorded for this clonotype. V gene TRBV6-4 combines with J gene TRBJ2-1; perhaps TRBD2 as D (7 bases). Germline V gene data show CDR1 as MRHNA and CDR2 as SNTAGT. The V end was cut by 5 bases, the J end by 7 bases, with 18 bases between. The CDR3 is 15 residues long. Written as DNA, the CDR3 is TGTGCCAGCAGTACGGAGGGAGGGGGTTCAAATGAGCAGTTCTTC. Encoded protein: CASSTEGGGSNEQFF.

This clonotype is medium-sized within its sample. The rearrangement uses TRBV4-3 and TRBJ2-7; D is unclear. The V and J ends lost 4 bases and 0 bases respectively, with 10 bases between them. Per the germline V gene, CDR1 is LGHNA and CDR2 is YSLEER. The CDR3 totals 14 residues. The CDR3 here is CASSLHGSSYEQYF. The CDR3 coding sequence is TGCGCCAGCAGCCTACACGGAAGCTCCTACGAGCAGTACTTC.

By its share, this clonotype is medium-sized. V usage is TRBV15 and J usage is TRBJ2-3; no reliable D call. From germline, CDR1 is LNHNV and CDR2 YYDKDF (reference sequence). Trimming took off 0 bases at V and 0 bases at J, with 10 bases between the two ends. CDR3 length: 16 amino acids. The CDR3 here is CATSRDGSVSTDTQYF. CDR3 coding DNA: TGTGCCACCAGCAGAGATGGGTCCGTCAGCACAGATACGCAGTATTTT.

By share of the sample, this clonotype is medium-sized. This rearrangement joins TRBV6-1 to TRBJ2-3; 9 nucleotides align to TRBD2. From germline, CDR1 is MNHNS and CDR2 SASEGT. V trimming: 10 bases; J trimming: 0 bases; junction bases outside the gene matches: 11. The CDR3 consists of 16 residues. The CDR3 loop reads CATRVLAGSSTDTQYF. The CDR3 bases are TGTGCCACCAGGGTGCTAGCGGGGTCTAGCACAGATACGCAGTATTTT.

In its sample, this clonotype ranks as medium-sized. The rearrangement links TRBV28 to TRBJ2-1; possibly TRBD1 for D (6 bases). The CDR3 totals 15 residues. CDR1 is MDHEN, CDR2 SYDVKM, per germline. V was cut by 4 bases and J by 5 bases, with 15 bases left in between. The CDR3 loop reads CASSYRQDDHNEQFF. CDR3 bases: TGTGCCAGCAGTTACAGACAGGACGACCACAATGAGCAGTTCTTC.

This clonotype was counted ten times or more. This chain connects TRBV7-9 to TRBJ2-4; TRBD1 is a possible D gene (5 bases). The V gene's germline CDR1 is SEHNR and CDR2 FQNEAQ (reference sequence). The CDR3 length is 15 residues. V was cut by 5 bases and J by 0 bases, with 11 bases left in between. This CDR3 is CASSRDSLAKNIQYF. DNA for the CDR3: TGTGCCAGCAGCCGAGACAGTCTAGCCAAAAACATTCAGTACTTC.

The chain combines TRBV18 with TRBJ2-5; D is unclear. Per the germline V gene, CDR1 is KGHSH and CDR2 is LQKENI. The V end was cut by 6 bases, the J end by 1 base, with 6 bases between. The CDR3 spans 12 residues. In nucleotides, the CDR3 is TGTGCCAGCTCCCGTTTCCAAGAGACCCAGTACTTC. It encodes CASSRFQETQYF.

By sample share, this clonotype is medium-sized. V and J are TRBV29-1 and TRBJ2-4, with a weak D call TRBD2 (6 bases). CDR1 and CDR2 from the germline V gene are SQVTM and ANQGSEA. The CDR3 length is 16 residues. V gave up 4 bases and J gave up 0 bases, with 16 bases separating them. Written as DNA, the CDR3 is TGCAGCGTTGTACCGGAAGAGGGACTAGCCAAAAACATTCAGTACTTC. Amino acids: CSVVPEEGLAKNIQYF. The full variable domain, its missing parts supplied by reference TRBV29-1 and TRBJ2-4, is SAVISQKPSRDICQRGTSLTIQCQVDSQVTMMFWYRQQPGQSLTLIATANQGSEATYESGFVIDKFPISRPNLTFSTLTVSNMSPEDSSIYLCSVVPEEGLAKNIQYFGAGTRLSVL.

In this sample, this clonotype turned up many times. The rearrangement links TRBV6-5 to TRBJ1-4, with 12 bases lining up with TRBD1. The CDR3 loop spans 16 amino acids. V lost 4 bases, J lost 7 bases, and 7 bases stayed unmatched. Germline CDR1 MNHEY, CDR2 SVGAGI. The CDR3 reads CASSFGTGGAGEKLFF. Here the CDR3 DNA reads TGTGCCAGCAGTTTCGGGACAGGGGGCGCAGGTGAAAAACTGTTTTTT.

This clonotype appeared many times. CDR3: CASSDLGRGRPDTQYF. In DNA form, the CDR3 reads TGTGCCAGCAGTGACCTCGGGAGGGGTCGGCCAGATACGCAGTATTTT. This chain uses TRBV6-1 with TRBJ2-3, with TRBD2 matching over 8 bases. CDR1 and CDR2 from the germline V gene are MNHNS and SASEGT. The CDR3 is made up of 16 amino acids. Trimming cost V 3 bases and J 4 bases; bases outside gene matches: 9.

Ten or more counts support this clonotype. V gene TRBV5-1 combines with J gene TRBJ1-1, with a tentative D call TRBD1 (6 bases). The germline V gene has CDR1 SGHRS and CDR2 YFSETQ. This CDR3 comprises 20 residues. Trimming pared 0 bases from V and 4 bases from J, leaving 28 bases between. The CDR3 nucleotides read TGCGCCAGCAGCTTGGCCCGAAGTTGGACGTTGCGGGGGCTTGGCACTGAAGCTTTCTTT. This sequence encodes CASSLARSWTLRGLGTEAFF. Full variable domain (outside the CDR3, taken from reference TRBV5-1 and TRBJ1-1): KAGVTQTPRYLIKTRGQQVTLSCSPISGHRSVSWYQQTPGQGLQFLFEYFSETQRNKGNFPGRFSGRQFSNSRSEMNVSTLELGDSALYLCASSLARSWTLRGLGTEAFFGQGTRLTVV.

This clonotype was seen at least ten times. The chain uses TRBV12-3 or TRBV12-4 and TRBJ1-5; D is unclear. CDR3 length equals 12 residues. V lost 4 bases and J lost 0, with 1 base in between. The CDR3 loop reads CASSYSNQPQHF. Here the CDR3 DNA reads TGTGCCAGCAGTTATAGCAATCAGCCCCAGCATTTT.

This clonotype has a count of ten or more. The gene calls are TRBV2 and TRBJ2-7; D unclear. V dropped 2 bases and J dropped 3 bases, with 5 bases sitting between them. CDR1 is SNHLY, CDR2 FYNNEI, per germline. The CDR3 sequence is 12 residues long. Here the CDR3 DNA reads TGTGCCAGCAGTGAACAGTTCTACGAGCAGTACTTC. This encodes CASSEQFYEQYF.

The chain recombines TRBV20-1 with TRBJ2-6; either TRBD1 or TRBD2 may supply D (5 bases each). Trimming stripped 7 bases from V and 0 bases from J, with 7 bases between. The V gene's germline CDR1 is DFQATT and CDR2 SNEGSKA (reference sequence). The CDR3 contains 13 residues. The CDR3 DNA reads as TGCAGTGTGGGGGACTCTGGGGCCAACGTCCTGACTTTC. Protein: CSVGDSGANVLTF.

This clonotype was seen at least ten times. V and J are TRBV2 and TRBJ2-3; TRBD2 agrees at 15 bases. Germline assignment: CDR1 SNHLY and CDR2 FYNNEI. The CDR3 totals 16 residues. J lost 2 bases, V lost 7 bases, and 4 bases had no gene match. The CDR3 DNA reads TGTGCCAGCATGGGACTAGCGGGAGGCACCACAGATACGCAGTATTTT. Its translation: CASMGLAGGTTDTQYF.

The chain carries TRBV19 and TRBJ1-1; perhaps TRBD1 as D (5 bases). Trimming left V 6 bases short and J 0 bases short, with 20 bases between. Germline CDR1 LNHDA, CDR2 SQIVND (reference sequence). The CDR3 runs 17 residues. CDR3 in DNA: TGTGCCAGTAGACCTCTCAGGGACCACTCCATGAACACTGAAGCTTTCTTT. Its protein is CASRPLRDHSMNTEAFF.

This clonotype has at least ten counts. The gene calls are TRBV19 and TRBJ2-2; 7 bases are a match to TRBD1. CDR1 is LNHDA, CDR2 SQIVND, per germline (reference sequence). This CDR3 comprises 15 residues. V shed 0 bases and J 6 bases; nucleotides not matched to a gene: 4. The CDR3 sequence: CASSIDSGTAGELFF. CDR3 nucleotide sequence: TGTGCCAGTAGTATAGACTCCGGGACAGCCGGGGAGCTGTTTTTT.

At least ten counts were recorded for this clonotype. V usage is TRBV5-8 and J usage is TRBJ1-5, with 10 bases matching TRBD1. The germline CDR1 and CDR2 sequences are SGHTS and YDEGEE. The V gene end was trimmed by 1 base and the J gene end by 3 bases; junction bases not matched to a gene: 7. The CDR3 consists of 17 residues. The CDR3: CASSLHRDRGINQPQHF. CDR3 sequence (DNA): TGTGCCAGCAGCTTGCACCGGGACAGGGGTATCAATCAGCCCCAGCATTTT.

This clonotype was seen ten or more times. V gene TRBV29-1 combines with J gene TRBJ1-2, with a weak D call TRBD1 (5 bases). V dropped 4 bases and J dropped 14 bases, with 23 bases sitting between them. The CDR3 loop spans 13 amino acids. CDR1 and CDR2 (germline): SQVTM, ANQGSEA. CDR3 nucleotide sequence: TGCAGCGTTGGGGCAACAGGAGTGGAGTGGTGTACCTTC. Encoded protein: CSVGATGVEWCTF.

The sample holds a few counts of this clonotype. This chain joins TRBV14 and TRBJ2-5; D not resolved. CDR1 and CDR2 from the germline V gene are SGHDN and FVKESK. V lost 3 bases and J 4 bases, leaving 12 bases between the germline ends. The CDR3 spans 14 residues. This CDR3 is CASSHRTVRETQYF. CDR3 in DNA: TGTGCCAGCAGCCATAGAACGGTCCGAGAGACCCAGTACTTC.

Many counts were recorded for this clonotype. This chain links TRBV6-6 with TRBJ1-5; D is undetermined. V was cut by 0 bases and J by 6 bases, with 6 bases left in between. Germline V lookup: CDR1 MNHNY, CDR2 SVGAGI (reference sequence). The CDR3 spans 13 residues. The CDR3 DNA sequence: TGTGCCAGCAGTTACTCGTACGGTCAGCCCCAGCATTTT. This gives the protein CASSYSYGQPQHF.

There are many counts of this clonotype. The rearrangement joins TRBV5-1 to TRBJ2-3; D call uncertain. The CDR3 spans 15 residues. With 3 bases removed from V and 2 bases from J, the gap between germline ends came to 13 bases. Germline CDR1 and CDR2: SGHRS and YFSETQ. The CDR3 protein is CASSYRQSYTDTQYF. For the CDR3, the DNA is TGCGCCAGCAGCTACCGGCAGTCCTACACAGATACGCAGTATTTT. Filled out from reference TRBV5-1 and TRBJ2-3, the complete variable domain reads KAGVTQTPRYLIKTRGQQVTLSCSPISGHRSVSWYQQTPGQGLQFLFEYFSETQRNKGNFPGRFSGRQFSNSRSEMNVSTLELGDSALYLCASSYRQSYTDTQYFGPGTRLTVL.

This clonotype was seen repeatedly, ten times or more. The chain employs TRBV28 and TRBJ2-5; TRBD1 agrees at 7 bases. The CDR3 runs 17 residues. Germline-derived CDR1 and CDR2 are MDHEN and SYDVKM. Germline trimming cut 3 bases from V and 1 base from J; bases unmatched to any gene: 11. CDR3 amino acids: CASSFSFTGAPQETQYF. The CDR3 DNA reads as TGTGCCAGCAGTTTCAGTTTTACAGGGGCCCCCCAAGAGACCCAGTACTTC.

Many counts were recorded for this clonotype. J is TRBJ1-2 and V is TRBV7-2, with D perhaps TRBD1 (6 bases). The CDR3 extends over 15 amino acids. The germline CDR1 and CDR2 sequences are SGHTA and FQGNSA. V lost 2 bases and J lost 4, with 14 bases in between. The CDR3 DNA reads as TGTGCCAGCAGCTTACCAGGACAGATTGGCTATGGCTACACCTTC. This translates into CASSLPGQIGYGYTF.

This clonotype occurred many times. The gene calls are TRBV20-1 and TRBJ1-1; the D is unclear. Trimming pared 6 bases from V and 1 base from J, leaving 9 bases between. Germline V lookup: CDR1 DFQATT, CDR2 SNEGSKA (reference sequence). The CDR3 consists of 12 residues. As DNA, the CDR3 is TGCAGTGCCCCCCCCCGGAACACTGAAGCTTTCTTT. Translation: CSAPPRNTEAFF.

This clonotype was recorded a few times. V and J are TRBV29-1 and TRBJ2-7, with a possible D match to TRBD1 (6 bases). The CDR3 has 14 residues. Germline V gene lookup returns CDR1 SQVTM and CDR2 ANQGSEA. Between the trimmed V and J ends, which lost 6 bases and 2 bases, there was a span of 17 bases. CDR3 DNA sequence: TGCAGCGTGCCCGGGACATCAAACCCCTACGAGCAGTACTTC. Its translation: CSVPGTSNPYEQYF.